Listed below are T cell receptor beta chains from one sample, sequenced in a study of CD8 T cells in Susac syndrome. MiXCR was run by TCRdb on the immunoSEQ multiplex PCR reads, yielding one entry per CDR3 protein. This table holds about 94,000 distinct CDR3 sequences, 90% to 95% found once. Material for sequencing was CD4+ T cells from PBMCs. Receptors were obtained from a human donor with Susac syndrome. The CDR3 runs from the conserved cysteine through the conserved F or W. Fields, in order: CDR3 DNA, CDR3 protein, J gene, clone size, D gene, V gene. A D gene is named only where the DNA matches it firmly. Where a row states a size, it is once, few, many or the class of an expanded clone; other rows omit it.

cdr3_nt: TGCAGTGCTAACAGGGCCGGGGAGCTGTTTTTT
cdr3_aa: CSANRAGELFF
j_call: TRBJ2-2
clone_size: -
d_call: -
v_call: TRBV20-1

cdr3_nt: TGTGCCACCCGGGACGCGGGCTCACCCCTCCACTTT
cdr3_aa: CATRDAGSPLHF
j_call: TRBJ1-6
clone_size: -
d_call: -
v_call: TRBV12-3/TRBV12-4

cdr3_nt: TGTGCCAGCAGTTTAGGGACAGGGGGGGGGAACACTGAAGCTTTCTTT
cdr3_aa: CASSLGTGGGNTEAFF
j_call: TRBJ1-1
clone_size: once
d_call: TRBD1
v_call: TRBV12-3/TRBV12-4

cdr3_nt: TGTGCCAGCAGCCATTTAGGGACAGGGGGATACGAAGCTTTCTTT
cdr3_aa: CASSHLGTGGYEAFF
j_call: TRBJ1-1
clone_size: -
d_call: TRBD1
v_call: TRBV3-1

cdr3_nt: TGTGCGACTTCGCGGTCCTGGAGCTCCTACAATGAGCAGTTCTTC
cdr3_aa: CATSRSWSSYNEQFF
j_call: TRBJ2-1
clone_size: -
d_call: -
v_call: TRBV27

cdr3_nt: TGTGCCAGCAAAGGGTTCTCCTACGAGCAGTACTTC
cdr3_aa: CASKGFSYEQYF
j_call: TRBJ2-7
clone_size: -
d_call: -
v_call: TRBV6-2/TRBV6-3

cdr3_nt: TGTGCCAGCAGCACTACAGACACGCGGGGCGGAGATACGCAGTATTTT
cdr3_aa: CASSTTDTRGGDTQYF
j_call: TRBJ2-3
clone_size: -
d_call: -
v_call: TRBV12-3/TRBV12-4

cdr3_nt: TGCGCCAGCAGGGAGAGTACGGGAGGCTACACCTTC
cdr3_aa: CASRESTGGYTF
j_call: TRBJ1-2
clone_size: -
d_call: -
v_call: TRBV5-1

cdr3_nt: TGTGCCAGCAGCTTAGCGGGACAGCGTCAAGAGACCCAGTACTTC
cdr3_aa: CASSLAGQRQETQYF
j_call: TRBJ2-5
clone_size: -
d_call: TRBD1
v_call: TRBV11-2

cdr3_nt: TGTGCCATCAGTGAATCTTCAGATACGCAGTATTTT
cdr3_aa: CAISESSDTQYF
j_call: TRBJ2-3
clone_size: -
d_call: -
v_call: TRBV10-3

cdr3_nt: TGTGCCAGCAGTGTGGGGGCTAACACTGAAGCTTTCTTT
cdr3_aa: CASSVGANTEAFF
j_call: TRBJ1-1
clone_size: -
d_call: -
v_call: TRBV25-1

cdr3_nt: TGTGCCAGCAGTTGGGCGATTGAAGCTTTCTTT
cdr3_aa: CASSWAIEAFF
j_call: TRBJ1-1
clone_size: -
d_call: -
v_call: TRBV6-6

cdr3_nt: TGTGCCTGGAGACCACCGGGACAGGGCTTTGGCTACACCTTC
cdr3_aa: CAWRPPGQGFGYTF
j_call: TRBJ1-2
clone_size: -
d_call: TRBD1
v_call: TRBV30

cdr3_nt: TGCAGTGCTAGAGATAGCGGACCTAAAAACACTGAAGCTTTCTTT
cdr3_aa: CSARDSGPKNTEAFF
j_call: TRBJ1-1
clone_size: -
d_call: -
v_call: TRBV20-1